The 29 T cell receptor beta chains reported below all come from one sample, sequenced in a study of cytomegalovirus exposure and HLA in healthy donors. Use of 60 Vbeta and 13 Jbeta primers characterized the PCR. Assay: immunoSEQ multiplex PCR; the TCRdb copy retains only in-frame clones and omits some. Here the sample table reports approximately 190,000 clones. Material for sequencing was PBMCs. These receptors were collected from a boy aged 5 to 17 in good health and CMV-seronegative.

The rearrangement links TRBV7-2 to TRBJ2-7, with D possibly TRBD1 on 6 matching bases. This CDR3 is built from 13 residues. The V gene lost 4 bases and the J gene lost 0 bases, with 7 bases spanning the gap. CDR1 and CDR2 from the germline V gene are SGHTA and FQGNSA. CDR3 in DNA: TGTGCCAGCAGCTGGGGGCCCTCCTACGAGCAGTACTTC. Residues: CASSWGPSYEQYF.

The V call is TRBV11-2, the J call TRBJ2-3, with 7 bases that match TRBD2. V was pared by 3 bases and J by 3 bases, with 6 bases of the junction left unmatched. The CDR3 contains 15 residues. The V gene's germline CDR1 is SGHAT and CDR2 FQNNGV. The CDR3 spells CASSFTGGRTDTQYF. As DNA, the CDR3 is TGTGCCAGCAGCTTCACGGGGGGAAGGACAGATACGCAGTATTTT.

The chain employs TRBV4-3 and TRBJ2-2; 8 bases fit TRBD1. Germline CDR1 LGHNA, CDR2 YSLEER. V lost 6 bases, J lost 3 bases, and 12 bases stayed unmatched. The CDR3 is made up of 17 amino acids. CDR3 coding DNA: TGCGCCAGCAGGAACCTCAAGCAGGGGGCATACACCGGGGAGCTGTTTTTT. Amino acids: CASRNLKQGAYTGELFF.

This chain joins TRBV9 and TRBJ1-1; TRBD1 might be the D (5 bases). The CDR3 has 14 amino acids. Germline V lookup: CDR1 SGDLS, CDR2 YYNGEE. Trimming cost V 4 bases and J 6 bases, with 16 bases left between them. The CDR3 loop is CASSLSPGEAEAFF. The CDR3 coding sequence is TGTGCCAGCAGCCTGAGCCCGGGGGAGGCTGAAGCTTTCTTT.

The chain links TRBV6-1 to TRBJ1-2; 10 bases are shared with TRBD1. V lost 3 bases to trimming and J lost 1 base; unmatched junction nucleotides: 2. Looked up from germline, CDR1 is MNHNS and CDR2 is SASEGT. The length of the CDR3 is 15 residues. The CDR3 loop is CASSDRTGGNYGYTF. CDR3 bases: TGTGCCAGCAGTGACCGGACAGGGGGTAACTATGGCTACACCTTC.

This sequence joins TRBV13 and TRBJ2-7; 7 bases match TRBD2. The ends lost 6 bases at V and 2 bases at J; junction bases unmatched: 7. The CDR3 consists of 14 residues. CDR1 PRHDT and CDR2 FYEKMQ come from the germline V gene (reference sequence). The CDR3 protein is CASRLGGGTYEQYF. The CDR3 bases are TGTGCCAGCAGACTCGGCGGGGGAACCTACGAGCAGTACTTC. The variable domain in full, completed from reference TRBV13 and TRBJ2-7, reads AAGVIQSPRHLIKEKRETATLKCYPIPRHDTVYWYQQGPGQDPQFLISFYEKMQSDKGSIPDRFSAQQFSDYHSELNMSSLELGDSALYFCASRLGGGTYEQYFGPGTRLTVT.

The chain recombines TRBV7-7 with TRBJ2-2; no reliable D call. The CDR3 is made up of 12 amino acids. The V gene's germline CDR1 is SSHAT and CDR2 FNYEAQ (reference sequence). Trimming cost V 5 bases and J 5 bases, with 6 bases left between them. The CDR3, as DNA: TGTGCCAGCAGCCCACTGACCGGGGAGCTGTTTTTT. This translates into CASSPLTGELFF.

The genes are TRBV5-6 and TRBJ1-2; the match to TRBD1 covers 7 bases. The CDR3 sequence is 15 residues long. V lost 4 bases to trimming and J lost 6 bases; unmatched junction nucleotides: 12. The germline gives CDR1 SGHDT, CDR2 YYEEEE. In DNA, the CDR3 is TGTGCCAGCAGCGCCCTGGGGCAGGGGGTCCATGGCTACACCTTC. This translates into CASSALGQGVHGYTF.

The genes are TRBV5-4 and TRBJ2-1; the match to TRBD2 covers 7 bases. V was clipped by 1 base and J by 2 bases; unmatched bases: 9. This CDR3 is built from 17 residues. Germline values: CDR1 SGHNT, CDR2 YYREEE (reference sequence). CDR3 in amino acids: CASSLSRPGLAYNEQFF. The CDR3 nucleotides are TGTGCCAGCAGCTTGTCCCGACCCGGACTAGCCTACAATGAGCAGTTCTTC.

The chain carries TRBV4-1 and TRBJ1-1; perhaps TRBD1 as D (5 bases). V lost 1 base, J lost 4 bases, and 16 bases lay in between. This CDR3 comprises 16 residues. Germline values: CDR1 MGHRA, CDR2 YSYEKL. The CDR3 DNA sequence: TGCGCCAGCAGCCAAGGGGGGATCGGGGGTCCCACTGAAGCTTTCTTT. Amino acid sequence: CASSQGGIGGPTEAFF.

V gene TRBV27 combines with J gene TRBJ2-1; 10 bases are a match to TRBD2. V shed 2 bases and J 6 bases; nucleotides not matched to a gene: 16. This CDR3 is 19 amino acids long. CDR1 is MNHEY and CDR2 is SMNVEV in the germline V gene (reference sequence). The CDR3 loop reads CASSLNGLAGDIMVNEQFF. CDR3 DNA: TGTGCCAGCAGTTTAAACGGCCTAGCGGGGGATATTATGGTCAATGAGCAGTTCTTC.

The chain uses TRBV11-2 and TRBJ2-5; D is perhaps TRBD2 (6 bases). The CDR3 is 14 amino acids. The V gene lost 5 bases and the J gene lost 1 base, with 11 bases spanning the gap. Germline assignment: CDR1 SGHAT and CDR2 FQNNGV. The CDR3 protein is CASSPWTTQETQYF. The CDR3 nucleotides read TGTGCCAGCAGCCCCTGGACTACCCAAGAGACCCAGTACTTC.

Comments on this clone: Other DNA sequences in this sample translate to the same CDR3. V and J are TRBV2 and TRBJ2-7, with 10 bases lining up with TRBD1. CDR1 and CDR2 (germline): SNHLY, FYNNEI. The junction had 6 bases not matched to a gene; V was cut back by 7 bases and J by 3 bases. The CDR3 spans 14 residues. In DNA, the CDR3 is TGTGCCAGCATTCGGACAGGGGGGAGCTACGAGCAGTACTTC. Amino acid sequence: CASIRTGGSYEQYF.

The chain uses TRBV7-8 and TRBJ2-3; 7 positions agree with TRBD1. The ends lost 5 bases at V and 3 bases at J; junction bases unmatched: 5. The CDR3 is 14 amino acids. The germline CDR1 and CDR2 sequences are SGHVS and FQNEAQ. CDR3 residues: CASSVDRETDTQYF. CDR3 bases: TGTGCCAGCAGCGTAGACAGGGAGACAGATACGCAGTATTTT.

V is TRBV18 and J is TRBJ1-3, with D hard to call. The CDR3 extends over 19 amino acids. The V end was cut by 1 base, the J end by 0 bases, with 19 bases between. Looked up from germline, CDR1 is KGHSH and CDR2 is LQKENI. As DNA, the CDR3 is TGTGCCAGCTCACCACTTAACTCGAGACAAAGATTCTCTGGAAACACCATATATTTT. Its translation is CASSPLNSRQRFSGNTIYF.

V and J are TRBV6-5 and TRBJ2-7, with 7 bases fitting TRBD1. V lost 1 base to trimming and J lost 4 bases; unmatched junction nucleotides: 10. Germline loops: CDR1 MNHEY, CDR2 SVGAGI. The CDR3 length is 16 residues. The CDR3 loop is CASSYYGQDPGYEQYF. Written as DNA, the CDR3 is TGTGCCAGCAGTTACTATGGACAGGACCCCGGATACGAGCAGTACTTC.

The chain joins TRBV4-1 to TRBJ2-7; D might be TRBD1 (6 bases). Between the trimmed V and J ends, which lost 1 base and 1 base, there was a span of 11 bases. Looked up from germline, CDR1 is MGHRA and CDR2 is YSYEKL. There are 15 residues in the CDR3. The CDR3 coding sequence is TGCGCCAGCAGCCAAGGGCGACAGGAGTCCTACGAGCAGTACTTC. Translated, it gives CASSQGRQESYEQYF.

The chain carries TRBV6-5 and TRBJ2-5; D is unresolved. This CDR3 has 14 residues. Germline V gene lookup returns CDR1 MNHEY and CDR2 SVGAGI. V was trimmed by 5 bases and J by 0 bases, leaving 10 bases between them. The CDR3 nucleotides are TGTGCCAGCAGTGCACGGGTTTACCAAGAGACCCAGTACTTC. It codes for CASSARVYQETQYF.

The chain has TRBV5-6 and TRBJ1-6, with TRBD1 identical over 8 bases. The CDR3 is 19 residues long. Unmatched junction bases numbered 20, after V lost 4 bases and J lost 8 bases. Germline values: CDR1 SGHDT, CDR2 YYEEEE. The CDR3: CASSRVPPLTGGMDSPLHF. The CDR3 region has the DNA TGTGCCAGCAGCCGCGTACCTCCCCTTACAGGGGGTATGGATTCACCCCTCCACTTT. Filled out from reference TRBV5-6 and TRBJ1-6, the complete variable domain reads DAGVTQSPTHLIKTRGQQVTLRCSPKSGHDTVSWYQQALGQGPQFIFQYYEEEERQRGNFPDRFSGHQFPNYSSELNVNALLLGDSALYLCASSRVPPLTGGMDSPLHFGNGTRLTVT.

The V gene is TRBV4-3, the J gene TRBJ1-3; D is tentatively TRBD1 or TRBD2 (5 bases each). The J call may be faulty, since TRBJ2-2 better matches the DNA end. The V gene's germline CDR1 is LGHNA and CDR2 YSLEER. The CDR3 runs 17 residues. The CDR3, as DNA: TGCGCCAGCAGCCAAGATGGCAGGGCGGGGAACACCGGGGAGCTGTTTTTT. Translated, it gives CASSQDGRAGNTGELFF.

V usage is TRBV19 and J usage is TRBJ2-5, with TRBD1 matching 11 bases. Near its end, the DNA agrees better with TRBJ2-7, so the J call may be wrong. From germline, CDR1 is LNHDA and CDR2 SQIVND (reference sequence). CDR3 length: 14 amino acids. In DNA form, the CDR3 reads TGTGCCAGTAGTAGGGACAGGGGGTCCTACGAGCAGTACTTC. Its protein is CASSRDRGSYEQYF.

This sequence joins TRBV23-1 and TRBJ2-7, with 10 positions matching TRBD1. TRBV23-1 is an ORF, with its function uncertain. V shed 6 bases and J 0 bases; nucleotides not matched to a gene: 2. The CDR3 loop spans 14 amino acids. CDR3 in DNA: TGCGCCAGCAGAGACAGGGGGCACTCCTACGAGCAGTACTTC. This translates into CASRDRGHSYEQYF.

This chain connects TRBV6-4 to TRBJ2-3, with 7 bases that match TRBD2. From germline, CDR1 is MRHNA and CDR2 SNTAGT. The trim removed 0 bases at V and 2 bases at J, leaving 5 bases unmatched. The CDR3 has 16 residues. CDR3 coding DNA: TGTGCCAGCAGTGACTCGGGCGGGGGAGACACAGATACGCAGTATTTT. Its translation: CASSDSGGGDTDTQYF.

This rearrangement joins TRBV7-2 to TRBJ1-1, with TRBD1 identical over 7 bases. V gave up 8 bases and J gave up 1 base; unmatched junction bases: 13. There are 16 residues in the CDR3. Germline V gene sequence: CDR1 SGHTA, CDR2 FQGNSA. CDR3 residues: CASSNPGQPSNTEAFF. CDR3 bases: TGTGCCAGCTCTAATCCGGGACAGCCATCGAACACTGAAGCTTTCTTT.

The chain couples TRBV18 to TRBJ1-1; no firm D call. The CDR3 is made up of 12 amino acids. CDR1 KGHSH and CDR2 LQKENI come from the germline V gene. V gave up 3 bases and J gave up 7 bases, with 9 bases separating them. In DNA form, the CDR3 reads TGTGCCAGCTCACCTCGAGGGATTGAAGCTTTCTTT. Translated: CASSPRGIEAFF.

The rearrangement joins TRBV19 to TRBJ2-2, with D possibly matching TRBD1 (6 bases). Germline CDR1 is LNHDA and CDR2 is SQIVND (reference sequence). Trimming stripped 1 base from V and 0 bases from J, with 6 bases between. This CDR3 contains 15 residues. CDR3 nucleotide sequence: TGTGCCAGTAGTATAGGGACAGCGAACACCGGGGAGCTGTTTTTT. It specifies CASSIGTANTGELFF.

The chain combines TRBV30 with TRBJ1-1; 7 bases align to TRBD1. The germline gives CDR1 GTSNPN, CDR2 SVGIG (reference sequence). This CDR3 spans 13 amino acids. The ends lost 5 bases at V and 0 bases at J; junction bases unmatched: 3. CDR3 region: CAWQGQLNTEAFF. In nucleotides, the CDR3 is TGTGCCTGGCAGGGACAGTTGAACACTGAAGCTTTCTTT.

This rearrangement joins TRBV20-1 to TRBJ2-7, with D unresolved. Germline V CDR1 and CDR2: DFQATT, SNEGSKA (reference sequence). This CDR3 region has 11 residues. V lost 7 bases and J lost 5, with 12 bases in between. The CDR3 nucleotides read TGCAGTGTACCTATCTTTGACGAGCAGTACTTC. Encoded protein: CSVPIFDEQYF.

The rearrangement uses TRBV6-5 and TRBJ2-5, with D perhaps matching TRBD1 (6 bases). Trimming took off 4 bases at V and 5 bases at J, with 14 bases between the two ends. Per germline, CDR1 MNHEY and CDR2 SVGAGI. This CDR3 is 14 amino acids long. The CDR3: CASSLDSNWETQYF. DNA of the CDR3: TGTGCCAGCAGTTTGGACAGCAATTGGGAGACCCAGTACTTC.